This T cell receptor (beta chain) was sequenced for a study of T cells in Graves' hyperthyroidism and ophthalmopathy (dated by TCRdb to between 2019 and 2020). In the study overall: Peripheral blood was sampled at the time of initial diagnosis, prior to any treatment. The approximately 90 discovery patients were randomly split 7:3 into training and test sets. The paper describes TCR Vbeta CDR3 sequencing of around 140 peripheral blood samples, made up of about 41 ophthalmopathy patients, 70 to 80 hyperthyroidism patients and 17 progressor patients. Whether ophthalmopathy could be predicted prospectively was tested in an independent validation cohort made up of fewer than 20 hyperthyroidism patients plus 17 patients who later progressed to ophthalmopathy. To identify distinguishing TCR V-J signatures, a discovery cohort of roughly 100 patients was used, comprising 40 to 45 with Graves' ophthalmopathy and about 59 with stable Graves' hyperthyroidism. The study also compared thyroid tissue and blood T-cell repertoires from about six Graves' hyperthyroidism patients. After blood sampling, hyperthyroidism patients were treated with methimazole at a starting dose of 30 mg daily, and ophthalmopathy patients were treated with high-dose intravenous methylprednisolone. Overall study results and their limits: A 13 V-J signature model separated ophthalmopathy from stable hyperthyroidism, with approximately 87% sensitivity and 81% to 83% specificity in cross-validation and 80%/75% in testing. During validation, the model predicted progression to ophthalmopathy a median of around six months ahead of onset, with approximately 71% sensitivity and 72.22% specificity. No statistical method was used to fix the sample size in advance, and group allocation was not hidden from the investigators. Most expanded thyroid clonotypes (frequency above 0.001) were also detected in blood, suggesting blood repertoires may reflect thyroid immune responses.

In the ophthalmopathy patients, disease was moderately to severely active, with a Clinical Activity Score of 3 or more, a NOSPECS grade of 4 or more, and a duration of less than 3 months. Any patient with an uncontrolled infection, another autoimmune disease, pregnancy or lactation was excluded. Clinical symptoms, serum thyroxine and TRAb, thyroid ultrasound, and orbital computed tomography formed the basis for the diagnoses. PBMCs were isolated from 7.5 to 10 ml of fresh peripheral blood by Ficoll-Paque density gradient centrifugation. Total RNA was extracted with Trizol reagent, and quality was checked on an Agilent 2100 Bioanalyzer. As for this clonotype: Its antigen remains undetermined. Base qualities are missing; no much larger clone stands one base away.

V is trimmed back by 9 bases and J by 7 bases, and the junction contains 4 bases that no gene match accounts for. The CDR3 spans 13 residues, from the cysteine through the phenylalanine. Only the CDR3 part of the read is kept: 39 bases, read in frame from the first base. The germline V gene gives CDR1 as SNHLY and CDR2 as FYNNEI. TCR beta CDR3 regions were amplified from RNA transcripts. The first round of RT-PCR for the TCR CDR3 was performed with the HTBI primer set and the Qiagen OneStep RT-PCR kit. The libraries were constructed in a second round of multiplex PCR and then size-selected and purified. Sequencing of the libraries was done on an Illumina HiSeq2000 using paired-end 100 bp reads. In the source study's methods: SOAPnuke was used to process the raw data, with reads discarded if the reads contained adapters or uncalled bases, had a mean Phred below 15, or lacked an exact constant-primer or identifier match. COPE v1.2.5 was used to merge the high-quality paired reads, and each unique nucleotide sequence was defined as a clonotype. MiTCR v1.1 was used to align clonotypes to the IMGT TRBV, TRBD and TRBJ reference segments. The analysis was restricted to V-J combinations with a frequency above 0.0001, which together covered just over 98% of the repertoires. The TCS score was defined as the ratio of F50 (clonal expansion) to E x V (chaos), calculated using BLOSUM62-based TCRdist between CDR3 peptides within each V-J. Welch's t-statistics and random forest reduced around 550 V-J features to 13, which were used in a naive Bayes classifier (R e1071). TCRdb redid the processing of the public reads, applying fastp at Q25 and MiXCR, and retained in-frame beta chains. Entries are consolidated by CDR3 protein sequence, retaining the most common genes and DNA. These V and J calls originate from TCRdb's pipeline instead of the authors' own analysis. The sample table shows some 530,000 distinct CDR3 sequences, and approximately 23% are seen once. The ten most abundant clones make up under 55% of the sample.

This chain joins TRBV2 to TRBJ2-3, with 13 bases matching TRBD2. This TCR came from a woman aged 70-85 years with Graves' ophthalmopathy. The sequenced sample was blood. The CDR3 protein sequence reads: CASRLAGGHTQYF. The nucleotide sequence is given as TGTGCCAGTCGACTAGCGGGAGGACATACGCAGTATTTT.